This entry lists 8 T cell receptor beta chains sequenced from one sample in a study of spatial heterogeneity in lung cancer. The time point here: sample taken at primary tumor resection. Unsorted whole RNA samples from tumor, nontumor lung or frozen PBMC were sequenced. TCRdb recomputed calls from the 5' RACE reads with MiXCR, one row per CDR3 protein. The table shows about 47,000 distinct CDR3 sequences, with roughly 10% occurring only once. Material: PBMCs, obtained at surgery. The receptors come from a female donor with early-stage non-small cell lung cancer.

The CDR3 DNA reads TGTGCCAGCAGTCCAGAGAGGGGAGCTTTCTTT. Translating gives CASSPERGAFF. V and J are TRBV2 and TRBJ1-1, with D possibly TRBD1 on 5 matching bases. Germline V lookup: CDR1 SNHLY, CDR2 FYNNEI. The CDR3 sequence is 11 residues long. With 5 bases removed from V and 10 bases from J, the gap between germline ends came to 11 bases.

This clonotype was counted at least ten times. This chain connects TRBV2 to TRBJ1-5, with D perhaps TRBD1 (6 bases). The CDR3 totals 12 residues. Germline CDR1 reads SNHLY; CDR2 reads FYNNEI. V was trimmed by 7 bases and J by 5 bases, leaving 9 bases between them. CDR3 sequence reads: CASTRGDQPQHF. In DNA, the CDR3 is TGTGCCAGCACCAGGGGCGATCAGCCCCAGCATTTT.

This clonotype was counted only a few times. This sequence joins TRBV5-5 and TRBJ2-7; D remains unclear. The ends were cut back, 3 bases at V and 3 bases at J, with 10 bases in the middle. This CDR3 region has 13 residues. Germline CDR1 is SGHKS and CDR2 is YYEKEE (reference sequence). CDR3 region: CASSWSDSYEQYF. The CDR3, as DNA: TGTGCCAGCAGCTGGTCCGATAGCTACGAGCAGTACTTC.

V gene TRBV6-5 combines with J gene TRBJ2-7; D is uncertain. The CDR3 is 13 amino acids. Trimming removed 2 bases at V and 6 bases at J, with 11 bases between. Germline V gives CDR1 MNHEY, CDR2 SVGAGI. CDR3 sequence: CASSYRPPGEQYF. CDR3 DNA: TGTGCCAGCAGTTACCGGCCCCCAGGCGAGCAGTACTTC.

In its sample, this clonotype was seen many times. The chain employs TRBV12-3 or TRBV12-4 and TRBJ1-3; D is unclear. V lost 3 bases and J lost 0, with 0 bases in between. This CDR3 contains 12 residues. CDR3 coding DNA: TGTGCCAGCAGTTTCTCTGGAAACACCATATATTTT. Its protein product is CASSFSGNTIYF.

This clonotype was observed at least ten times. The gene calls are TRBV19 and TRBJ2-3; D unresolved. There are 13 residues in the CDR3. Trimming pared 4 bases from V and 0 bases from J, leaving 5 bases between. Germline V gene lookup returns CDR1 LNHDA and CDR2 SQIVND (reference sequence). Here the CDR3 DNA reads TGTGCCAGTAGTAGACTTAGCACAGATACGCAGTATTTT. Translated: CASSRLSTDTQYF.

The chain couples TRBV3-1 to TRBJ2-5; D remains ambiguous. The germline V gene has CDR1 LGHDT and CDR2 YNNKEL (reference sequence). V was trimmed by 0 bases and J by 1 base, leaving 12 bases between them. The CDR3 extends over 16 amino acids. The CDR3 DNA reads TGTGCCAGCAGCCAAGATTTGGATTTCCTCCAAGAGACCCAGTACTTC. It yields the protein CASSQDLDFLQETQYF.

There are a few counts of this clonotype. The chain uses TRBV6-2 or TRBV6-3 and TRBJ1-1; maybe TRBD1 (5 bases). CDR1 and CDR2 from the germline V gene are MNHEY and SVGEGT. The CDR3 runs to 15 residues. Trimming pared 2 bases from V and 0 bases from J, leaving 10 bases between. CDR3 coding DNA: TGTGCCAGCAGTTACGGAGGGACGGTGAACACTGAAGCTTTCTTT. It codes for CASSYGGTVNTEAFF.